This TCR beta chain was identified during a study of blood T cell repertoires in COVID-19. Study-wide background: PBMCs, B-cell-depleted T cells, or T cells provided the cDNA or gDNA that made up the material.

Original data processing: Reference gene primers were amplified, and this amplification served to estimate nucleated cell counts. This table comes from immunoSEQ multiplex PCR, and its TCRdb copy is limited to in-frame clones, with some not included. The DNA gave D and trimming, while V, J and clone size come from that table. The table has 47,000 or so clones, 81% seen once. It was during active infection that Seattle patients were enrolled and then longitudinally followed. With V trimmed by 6 bases and J by 6 bases, 11 bases remained unmatched. The CDR3 runs to 16 residues. Germline V lookup: CDR1 SNHLY, CDR2 FYNNEI.

The sequence derives from a woman at least 80 years old with COVID-19, enrolled during active disease. The chain has TRBV2 and TRBJ1-2, with 12 positions matching TRBD1. Sequencing was carried out using peripheral blood. CDR3 protein: CASSRGTGGARDGYTF. The CDR3 nucleotides read TGTGCCAGCAGCAGGGGGACAGGGGGCGCCAGGGATGGCTACACCTTC.